This T cell receptor (beta chain) was profiled in a study of OX40 agonist ivuxolimab in advanced cancers. About this clone itself: No antigen is known for it.

The study's findings and limits: Fewer expanded clones were found on average in CD4+ than in CD8+ T cells.

Here immunoSEQ multiplex PCR was the method, and the copy in TCRdb shows in-frame clones only, minus some. This sample has about 84,000 clones; nearly 90% occur once, and the top ten carry approximately 0.19%. This CDR3 has 16 residues. The V and J ends lost 5 bases and 3 bases, in that order; junction bases with no gene match: 11. The germline V gene encodes CDR1 SGHAT and CDR2 FQDESV (reference sequence). V and J are TRBV11-1 and TRBJ2-7; 9 bases match TRBD1. Sequenced here: CD4+ or CD8+ T cells sorted from blood, sampled in a trial of the OX40 agonist ivuxolimab. The sequence was obtained from an adult with an advanced solid tumor such as melanoma, head and neck, liver or kidney cancer. CDR3 in amino acids: CASSPYPTGGNYEQYF. Written as DNA, the CDR3 is TGTGCCAGCAGCCCATACCCCACAGGGGGCAACTACGAGCAGTACTTC.